These T cell receptor beta chains were read from a single sample in a study of response to subunit inactivated influenza vaccine. TCRdb reprocessed the RT-PCR reads with MiXCR, giving one entry per CDR3 protein. The sample has almost 600,000 distinct CDR3 sequences, 14% seen once; the top ten hold around 10%. Material: PBMCs from blood, obtained 11 to 12 days after vaccination. The receptors were sampled from a man aged 50 to 59 who received an inactivated influenza vaccine. Both conserved end residues are part of each CDR3. The D gene is left open where the match is weak. Not every row has a clone size; where given, it reads once, few, many or a size class.

clone_size: .; d_call: TRBD1; v_call: TRBV3-1; j_call: TRBJ1-1; cdr3_nt: TGTGCCAGCAGCCAAGACATACAGGGGGCCGCTTTCTTT; cdr3_aa: CASSQDIQGAAFF
clone_size: few; d_call: .; v_call: TRBV5-1; j_call: TRBJ1-4; cdr3_nt: TGCGCCAGCAAACAGGGCCGAAGTAATGAAAAACTGTTTTTT; cdr3_aa: CASKQGRSNEKLFF
clone_size: .; d_call: TRBD1; v_call: TRBV6-2/TRBV6-3; j_call: TRBJ2-7; cdr3_nt: TGTGCCAGCCATTGGTTCAGGGGGTCCTCCTACGAGCAGTACTTC; cdr3_aa: CASHWFRGSSYEQYF
clone_size: .; d_call: .; v_call: TRBV3-1; j_call: TRBJ1-2; cdr3_nt: TGTGCCAGCAGCCAAGATAGAACCGCTTATGGCTACACCTTC; cdr3_aa: CASSQDRTAYGYTF
clone_size: once; d_call: .; v_call: TRBV20-1; j_call: TRBJ1-2; cdr3_nt: TGCAGTGCTAGAGATCTTAAGGGGCCGGTCTATGGCTACACCTTC; cdr3_aa: CSARDLKGPVYGYTF
clone_size: many; d_call: .; v_call: TRBV4-2; j_call: TRBJ1-3; cdr3_nt: TGTGCCGGCGGGACGGGTGGAAACACCATATATTTT; cdr3_aa: CAGGTGGNTIYF
clone_size: many; d_call: .; v_call: TRBV7-3; j_call: TRBJ2-5; cdr3_nt: TGTGCCAGCAGCTCAATGGGGGGCCAAGAGACCCAGTACTTC; cdr3_aa: CASSSMGGQETQYF
clone_size: few; d_call: TRBD2; v_call: TRBV12-3/TRBV12-4; j_call: TRBJ2-7; cdr3_nt: TGTGCCAGCAGTTTAGCCGGGACGGGGGGACCCTACGAGCAGTACTTC; cdr3_aa: CASSLAGTGGPYEQYF
clone_size: .; d_call: TRBD1; v_call: TRBV3-1; j_call: TRBJ2-7; cdr3_nt: TGTGCCAGCAGCTCTACCGCAGGACAGGGGTATTCCTACGAGCAGTACTTC; cdr3_aa: CASSSTAGQGYSYEQYF
clone_size: few; d_call: TRBD1; v_call: TRBV20-1; j_call: TRBJ1-2; cdr3_nt: TGCAGTGCTGCCGGGACAGGGCATAACTATGGCTACACCTTC; cdr3_aa: CSAAGTGHNYGYTF
clone_size: few; d_call: TRBD2; v_call: TRBV7-3; j_call: TRBJ2-1; cdr3_nt: TGTGCCAGCAGCACTATAGGGGACTATCCTTACAATGAGCAGTTCTTC; cdr3_aa: CASSTIGDYPYNEQFF
clone_size: .; d_call: TRBD1; v_call: TRBV20-1; j_call: TRBJ2-5; cdr3_nt: TGCAGTGCTACCTCCCGGGACAGGGGGCCACAAGAGACCCAGTACTTC; cdr3_aa: CSATSRDRGPQETQYF
clone_size: .; d_call: .; v_call: TRBV12-3/TRBV12-4; j_call: TRBJ1-2; cdr3_nt: TGTGCCAGCAGTTTAGACGCCTTTAACTATGGCTACACCTTC; cdr3_aa: CASSLDAFNYGYTF
clone_size: many; d_call: .; v_call: TRBV5-1; j_call: TRBJ2-5; cdr3_nt: TGCGCCAGCAGCTGGGGACAAGAGACCCAGTACTTC; cdr3_aa: CASSWGQETQYF
clone_size: few; d_call: TRBD2; v_call: TRBV7-2; j_call: TRBJ2-3; cdr3_nt: TGTGCCAGCAGCAAACCGACTAGCGGGGGCATAGGGTATTTT; cdr3_aa: CASSKPTSGGIGYF
clone_size: many; d_call: TRBD1; v_call: TRBV20-1; j_call: TRBJ2-1; cdr3_nt: TGCAGTGCTAGAGGGGCGGGACAGGGGCTGTTCTTC; cdr3_aa: CSARGAGQGLFF
clone_size: few; d_call: .; v_call: TRBV6-5; j_call: TRBJ2-5; cdr3_nt: TGTGCCAGCAGTAAATCAGTACGAGAGACCCAGTACTTC; cdr3_aa: CASSKSVRETQYF
clone_size: .; d_call: .; v_call: TRBV6-2/TRBV6-3; j_call: TRBJ2-3; cdr3_nt: TGTGCCACAGGGACGGAAAGAAGCCGGGGCGGCGCAGATACGCAGTATTTT; cdr3_aa: CATGTERSRGGADTQYF
clone_size: .; d_call: .; v_call: TRBV15; j_call: TRBJ2-1; cdr3_nt: TGTGCCACCAGCAGAGGAAGGTACAATGAGCAGTTCTTC; cdr3_aa: CATSRGRYNEQFF
clone_size: .; d_call: .; v_call: TRBV12-3/TRBV12-4; j_call: TRBJ1-6; cdr3_nt: TGTGCCAGCAGTTTTGGGGCGGGCAATTCACCCCTCCACTTT; cdr3_aa: CASSFGAGNSPLHF
clone_size: few; d_call: .; v_call: TRBV5-1; j_call: TRBJ2-5; cdr3_nt: TGCGCCAGCACCCCTCGGGGACCTCAGGAGACCCAGTACTTC; cdr3_aa: CASTPRGPQETQYF
clone_size: few; d_call: .; v_call: TRBV4-1; j_call: TRBJ1-1; cdr3_nt: TGCGCCAGCAGCCAAGATAGCACAGTCATGAACACTGAAGCTTTCTTT; cdr3_aa: CASSQDSTVMNTEAFF
clone_size: .; d_call: TRBD1; v_call: TRBV4-1; j_call: TRBJ2-6; cdr3_nt: TGCGCCAGCAGCCCGGGACAGGGGGCCAACGTCCTGACTTTC; cdr3_aa: CASSPGQGANVLTF
clone_size: few; d_call: TRBD1; v_call: TRBV18; j_call: TRBJ2-7; cdr3_nt: TGTGCCAGCTCACCCGGGACAGGAGAAGTCGAGCAGTACTTC; cdr3_aa: CASSPGTGEVEQYF
clone_size: .; d_call: TRBD1; v_call: TRBV5-1; j_call: TRBJ2-3; cdr3_nt: TGCGCCAGCAGCACGACAGGGGTTGACACAGATACGCAGTATTTT; cdr3_aa: CASSTTGVDTDTQYF
clone_size: .; d_call: .; v_call: TRBV29-1; j_call: TRBJ2-7; cdr3_nt: TGCAGCGTTGTTAGGGATACCCCCTACGAGCAGTACTTC; cdr3_aa: CSVVRDTPYEQYF
clone_size: .; d_call: TRBD2; v_call: TRBV20-1; j_call: TRBJ2-1; cdr3_nt: TGCAGTGCTAGAGCGGGACTAGCGGGGGGGTCCTCCTACAATGAGCAGTTCTTC; cdr3_aa: CSARAGLAGGSSYNEQFF
clone_size: once; d_call: TRBD2; v_call: TRBV29-1; j_call: TRBJ2-2; cdr3_nt: TGCAGCGTTTCCCGGGAGGGCCGGACCGGGGAGCTGTTTTTT; cdr3_aa: CSVSREGRTGELFF
clone_size: .; d_call: TRBD1; v_call: TRBV7-2; j_call: TRBJ1-2; cdr3_nt: TGTGCCAGCAGCACCCGGACAGGGGGGGGCTATGGCTACACCTTC; cdr3_aa: CASSTRTGGGYGYTF
clone_size: .; d_call: .; v_call: TRBV28; j_call: TRBJ2-4; cdr3_nt: TGTGCCAGCAGTTTGATAGGGCGGGCCCAGTACTTC; cdr3_aa: CASSLIGRAQYF
clone_size: many; d_call: .; v_call: TRBV5-1; j_call: TRBJ1-1; cdr3_nt: TGCGCCAGCAGGCTGTACGAAGAAGCTTTCTTT; cdr3_aa: CASRLYEEAFF
clone_size: .; d_call: TRBD1; v_call: TRBV28; j_call: TRBJ1-2; cdr3_nt: TGTGCCAGCAGTCCCCTGACAGGGGTGTTAGACACCTTC; cdr3_aa: CASSPLTGVLDTF
clone_size: few; d_call: .; v_call: TRBV5-1; j_call: TRBJ2-2; cdr3_nt: TGCGCCAGCAGCCAGGACAAGGAACCACCCGGGGAGCTGTTTTTT; cdr3_aa: CASSQDKEPPGELFF
clone_size: .; d_call: TRBD2; v_call: TRBV4-1; j_call: TRBJ2-7; cdr3_nt: TGCGCCAGCAGCGTCCTTAGCGGGGGGCAAACCTACGAGCAGTACTTC; cdr3_aa: CASSVLSGGQTYEQYF
clone_size: few; d_call: TRBD1; v_call: TRBV12-3/TRBV12-4; j_call: TRBJ1-6; cdr3_nt: TGTGCCACCAAACTCGGGGGACAGGGTAGTTCACCCCTCCACTTT; cdr3_aa: CATKLGGQGSSPLHF
clone_size: few; d_call: .; v_call: TRBV7-9; j_call: TRBJ1-4; cdr3_nt: TGTGCCAGCAGCTTAAGGCAGAATAATGAAAAACTGTTTTTT; cdr3_aa: CASSLRQNNEKLFF
clone_size: few; d_call: .; v_call: TRBV20-1; j_call: TRBJ2-7; cdr3_nt: TGCAGTGCTAGTGACCGGGGGCAGGGAATCTACGAGCAGTACTTC; cdr3_aa: CSASDRGQGIYEQYF
clone_size: .; d_call: .; v_call: TRBV20-1; j_call: TRBJ2-7; cdr3_nt: TGCAGTGCTAGAGATGGGAGGACTCTCGACGAGCAGTACTTC; cdr3_aa: CSARDGRTLDEQYF
clone_size: many; d_call: .; v_call: TRBV7-9; j_call: TRBJ1-5; cdr3_nt: TGTGCCAGCAGCCAGGACAGTAGCAATCAGCCCCAGCATTTT; cdr3_aa: CASSQDSSNQPQHF
clone_size: .; d_call: TRBD1; v_call: TRBV20-1; j_call: TRBJ2-1; cdr3_nt: TGCAGTGCTACCCGGGACAGATATTACAATGAGCAGTTCTTC; cdr3_aa: CSATRDRYYNEQFF
clone_size: few; d_call: .; v_call: TRBV30; j_call: TRBJ2-2; cdr3_nt: TGTGCCTGGAGTTCATGGGGGGGACAGGGGGAGCTGTTTTTT; cdr3_aa: CAWSSWGGQGELFF
clone_size: many; d_call: TRBD1; v_call: TRBV11-1; j_call: TRBJ1-2; cdr3_nt: TGTGCCAGCAGCTTAGTAAGCCTTTGGGACAGGGAACCGCCTAACTATGGCTACACCTTC; cdr3_aa: CASSLVSLWDREPPNYGYTF
clone_size: few; d_call: TRBD2; v_call: TRBV15; j_call: TRBJ2-7; cdr3_nt: TGTGCCACCAGCAGAGATAGAGCGGGAGGGCACGAGCAGTACTTC; cdr3_aa: CATSRDRAGGHEQYF
clone_size: many; d_call: TRBD1; v_call: TRBV20-1; j_call: TRBJ2-7; cdr3_nt: TGCAGTGCCCTGGGACAGAGCTCCTACGAGCAGTACTTC; cdr3_aa: CSALGQSSYEQYF
clone_size: few; d_call: .; v_call: TRBV5-1; j_call: TRBJ2-5; cdr3_nt: TGCGCCAGCAGCTTATTAGGGACTGGTGCAGAGGCCCAGTACTTC; cdr3_aa: CASSLLGTGAEAQYF
clone_size: .; d_call: .; v_call: TRBV7-3; j_call: TRBJ2-3; cdr3_nt: TGTGCCAGCAGCCCCACTAACGGGGTCGCAGATACGCAGTATTTT; cdr3_aa: CASSPTNGVADTQYF
clone_size: few; d_call: .; v_call: TRBV12-3/TRBV12-4; j_call: TRBJ2-1; cdr3_nt: TGTGCCAGCACATTAGTGGCCCCCGGGGATGAGCAGTTCTTC; cdr3_aa: CASTLVAPGDEQFF
clone_size: once; d_call: .; v_call: TRBV29-1; j_call: TRBJ2-2; cdr3_nt: TGCAGCGTTGGCAGGCAGTTTTCTGGGGAGCTGTTTTTT; cdr3_aa: CSVGRQFSGELFF
clone_size: .; d_call: .; v_call: TRBV29-1; j_call: TRBJ2-7; cdr3_nt: TGCAGCGTTGTCACCCTGGCCATTCACGGCGAGCAGTACTTC; cdr3_aa: CSVVTLAIHGEQYF
clone_size: .; d_call: .; v_call: TRBV5-1; j_call: TRBJ2-3; cdr3_nt: TGCGCCAGCAGCCAAGGGACGGCTAAGACAGATACGCAGTATTTT; cdr3_aa: CASSQGTAKTDTQYF
clone_size: .; d_call: .; v_call: TRBV18; j_call: TRBJ2-7; cdr3_nt: TGTGCCAGCTCATCGCCCGCTCTGGGCGAGCAGTACTTC; cdr3_aa: CASSSPALGEQYF
clone_size: .; d_call: .; v_call: TRBV10-3; j_call: TRBJ1-2; cdr3_nt: TGTGCCATCAGTGAGTCCCCAGAAACTAACTATGGCTACACCTTC; cdr3_aa: CAISESPETNYGYTF
clone_size: many; d_call: .; v_call: TRBV7-2; j_call: TRBJ1-1; cdr3_nt: TGTGCCAGCAGGACCCAGGGAGGGGGGTCGGGCACTGAAGCTTTCTTT; cdr3_aa: CASRTQGGGSGTEAFF
clone_size: .; d_call: TRBD2; v_call: TRBV15; j_call: TRBJ2-5; cdr3_nt: TGTGCCACCAGCAGAGATCGGGGGGGACAGACCCAGTACTTC; cdr3_aa: CATSRDRGGQTQYF
clone_size: many; d_call: .; v_call: TRBV28; j_call: TRBJ2-1; cdr3_nt: TGTGCCAGCAGCCCTTCGAGGGACTTTGGCTACAATGAGCAGTTCTTC; cdr3_aa: CASSPSRDFGYNEQFF